Sequencing of this TCR beta chain was carried out in a study of T cell responses to AZD1222 COVID-19 vaccine. Study-wide results and caveats: Donors were largely white British and mainly female; clonal diversity was possibly underestimated. Just five or six AZD1222 recipients were seropositive at baseline. With two AZD1222 doses given, Spike-specific TCR breadth and depth both rose. Nearly half of unique spike-specific TCRs reportedly avoided B.1.351 and B.1.1.7 mutated regions.

With 6 bases clipped from V and 0 bases from J, the junction kept 2 bases outside the gene matches. This CDR3 comprises 13 residues. CDR1 LNHDA and CDR2 SQIVND come from the germline V gene (reference sequence). Produced via immunoSEQ multiplex PCR; TCRdb's table is partial and in-frame only. The repertoire holds around 120,000 clones, approximately 83% seen once, with approximately 1.5% in the top ten. With respect to this clone: Its antigen is still unknown.

Sequenced material: peripheral blood, taken on day 0 of AZD1222 vaccination. The gene calls are TRBV19 and TRBJ2-7; 7 nucleotides align to TRBD1. The sequence was collected from an adult in good health. The CDR3 sequence is CASRGTDSYEQYF. CDR3 DNA sequence: TGTGCCAGTAGGGGGACAGACTCCTACGAGCAGTACTTC.